This T cell receptor (beta chain) was profiled in a study of blood T cell repertoires in COVID-19. This CDR3 has 13 amino acids. Looked up from germline, CDR1 is LNHDA and CDR2 is SQIVND (reference sequence). V was trimmed by 5 bases and J by 10 bases, leaving 15 bases between them. Original handling: Amplification from reference gene primers served as the basis for estimated nucleated cell counts. Clones were sequenced by immunoSEQ multiplex PCR, and TCRdb holds only the in-frame ones, with some missing. For V, J and clone size, that table is used; D and trimming come from the DNA. The table shows 150,000 to 200,000 clones, with approximately 80% occurring only once.

The clonotype was recovered from a human donor in a cohort sampled during active COVID-19. The chain carries TRBV19 and TRBJ2-1; no clear D. Sequencing was performed on peripheral blood. As DNA, the CDR3 is TGTGCCAGTAGTTCCACAGCAGGCGTCGAGCAGTTCTTC. Amino acids: CASSSTAGVEQFF. Full variable domain (missing parts from reference TRBV19 and TRBJ2-1): DGGITQSPKYLFRKEGQNVTLSCEQNLNHDAMYWYRQDPGQGLRLIYYSQIVNDFQKGDIAEGYSVSREKKESFPLTVTSAQKNPTAFYLCASSSTAGVEQFFGPGTRLTVL.